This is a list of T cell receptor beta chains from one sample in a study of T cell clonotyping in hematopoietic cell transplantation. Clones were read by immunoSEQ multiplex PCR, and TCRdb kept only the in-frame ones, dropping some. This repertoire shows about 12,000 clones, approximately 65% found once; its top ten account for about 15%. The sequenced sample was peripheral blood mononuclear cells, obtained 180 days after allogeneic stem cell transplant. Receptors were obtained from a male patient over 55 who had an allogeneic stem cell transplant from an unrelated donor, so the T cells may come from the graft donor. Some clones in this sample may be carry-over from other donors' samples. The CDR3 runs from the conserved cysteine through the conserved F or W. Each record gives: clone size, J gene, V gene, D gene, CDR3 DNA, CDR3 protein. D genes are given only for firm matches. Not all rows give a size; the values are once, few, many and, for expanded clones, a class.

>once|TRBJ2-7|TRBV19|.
TGTGCCAGTAGTATCCCCGGATCCTACGAGCAGTACTTC
CASSIPGSYEQYF
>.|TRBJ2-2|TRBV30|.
TGTGCCTGGAGTCGTGTGAAGGGGACGGCCGGGGAGCTGTTTTTT
CAWSRVKGTAGELFF
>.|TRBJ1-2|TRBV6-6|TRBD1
TGTGCCAGCAGTTTACAGGGGGCTCGCGGCTACACCTTC
CASSLQGARGYTF
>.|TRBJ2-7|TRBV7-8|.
TGTGCCAGCACCCATTGGACTACTCGTTCCTACGAGCGGTACTTC
CASTHWTTRSYERYF
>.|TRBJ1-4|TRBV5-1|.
TGCGCCAGCAGCTCGAAGGGGGGCGGTGATGAAAAACTGTTTTTT
CASSSKGGGDEKLFF
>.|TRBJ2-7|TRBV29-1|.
TGCAGCGTTGAAGATACGGGGTACGAGCAGTACTTC
CSVEDTGYEQYF
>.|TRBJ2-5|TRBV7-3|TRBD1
TGTGCCAGCAGCTTAGCCTTAACAGGGGAAGAGACCCAGTACTTC
CASSLALTGEETQYF
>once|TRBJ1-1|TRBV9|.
TGTGCCAGCAGCCCCCGTCCCTTAGAAGAAGCTTTCTTT
CASSPRPLEEAFF
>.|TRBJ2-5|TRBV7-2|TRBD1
TGTGCCAGCACCCCAGGGGGCGGGACCCAGTACTTC
CASTPGGGTQYF
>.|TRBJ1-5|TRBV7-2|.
TGTGCCAGCAGCCAATCTGGGATGAATCAGCCCCAGCATTTT
CASSQSGMNQPQHF
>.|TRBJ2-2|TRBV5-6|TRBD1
TGTGCCAGCAGCTTTCGGGACAGGGAAGCCGGGGAGCTGTTTTTT
CASSFRDREAGELFF
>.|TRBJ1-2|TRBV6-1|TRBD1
TGTGCCAGCAGTTTGTCGACAGGGCCCAACTATGGCTACACCTTC
CASSLSTGPNYGYTF
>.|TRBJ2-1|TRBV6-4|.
TGTGCCAGCAGTGATCTAGACAATGAGCAGTTCTTC
CASSDLDNEQFF
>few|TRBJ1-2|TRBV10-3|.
TGTGCCATCAGTGAGGGAATAGGTGAGATCTATGGCTACACCTTC
CAISEGIGEIYGYTF
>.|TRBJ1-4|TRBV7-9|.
TGTGCCAGCAGCCCGCTTCGTAAAGATGAAAAACTGTTTTTT
CASSPLRKDEKLFF
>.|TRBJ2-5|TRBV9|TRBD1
TGTGCCAGCAGCTCCCGACTCCGGGACAGCCAAGAGACCCAGTACTTC
CASSSRLRDSQETQYF
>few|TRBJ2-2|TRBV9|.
TGTGCCAGCAGCCCAGAGGGCGGAGACACCGGGGAGCTGTTTTTT
CASSPEGGDTGELFF
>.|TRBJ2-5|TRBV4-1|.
TGCGCCAGCAGCCAAGGGGTGACCCAGTACTTC
CASSQGVTQYF
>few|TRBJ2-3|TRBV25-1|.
TGTGCCAGCAGTCCCCAGGAAGATACGCAGTATTTT
CASSPQEDTQYF
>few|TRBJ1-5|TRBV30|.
TGTGCCTGGAGTCTTTCGCTATCTCAGCCCCAGCATTTT
CAWSLSLSQPQHF
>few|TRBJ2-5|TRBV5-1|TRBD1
TGCGCCAGCAGCTCGGACAGGGGGCAGGGGGAGACCCAGTACTTC
CASSSDRGQGETQYF
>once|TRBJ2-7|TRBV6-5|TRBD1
TGTGCCAGCAGTTACGGACAGGGCCTCGGGAAGTACTTC
CASSYGQGLGKYF
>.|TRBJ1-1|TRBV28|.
TGTGCCAGCAGTTTTCCCGTCTTAGGGGGCACTGAAGCTTTCTTT
CASSFPVLGGTEAFF
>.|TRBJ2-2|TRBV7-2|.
TGTGCCAGCAGCTTAGGACACTCGAACACCGGGGAGCTGTTTTTT
CASSLGHSNTGELFF
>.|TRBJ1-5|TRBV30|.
TGTGCCTTTTCCATCCCTGGGGATCAGCCCCAGCATTTT
CAFSIPGDQPQHF
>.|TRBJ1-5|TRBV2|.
TGTGCCAGCAGTTTGACCGGAGGGCTTAGCAATCAGCCCCAGCATTTT
CASSLTGGLSNQPQHF
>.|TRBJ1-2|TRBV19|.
TGTGCCAGTAGTAAGGGGTCGAGGCAAGTAGATGGCTACACCTTC
CASSKGSRQVDGYTF
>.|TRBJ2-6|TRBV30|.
TGTGCCTGGAGTATCGGGCCCTCTGGGGCCAACGTCCTGACTTTC
CAWSIGPSGANVLTF
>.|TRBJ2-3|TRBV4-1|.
TGCGCCAGCAGCCACCGATTCCCTCAGGGGTCAGGAGATACGCAGTATTTT
CASSHRFPQGSGDTQYF
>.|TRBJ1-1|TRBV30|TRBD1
TGTGCCTGGATAGTACAGGGGAACCCTGAAGCTTTCTTT
CAWIVQGNPEAFF
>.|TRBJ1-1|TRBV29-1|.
TGCAGCGTGGGGAGGGGATCGACTCCTAACACTGAAGCTTTCTTT
CSVGRGSTPNTEAFF
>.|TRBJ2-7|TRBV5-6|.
TGTGCCAGCAGCTTGATCAACGCGCGGTATGAGCAGTACTTC
CASSLINARYEQYF
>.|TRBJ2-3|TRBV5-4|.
TGTGCCAGCAGAAGACAAGCTAGCACAGATACGCAGTATTTT
CASRRQASTDTQYF
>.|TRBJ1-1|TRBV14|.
TGTGCCAGCAGCCCGCAGGCGAACACTGAAGCTTTCTTT
CASSPQANTEAFF
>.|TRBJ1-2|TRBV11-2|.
TGTGCCAGCACCGGGGGGGGTAGCTATGGCTACACCTTC
CASTGGGSYGYTF
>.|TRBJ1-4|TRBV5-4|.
TGTGCCAGCAGCCCCCAAGCAACTAATGAAAAACTGTTTTTT
CASSPQATNEKLFF
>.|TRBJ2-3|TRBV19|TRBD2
TGTGCCAGTAGTATCGGGACTAGCGGGAGCACAGATACGCAGTATTTT
CASSIGTSGSTDTQYF
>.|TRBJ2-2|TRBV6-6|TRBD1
TGTGCCAGCCGGGCAGGGCAGGGGGAAACCGGGGAGCTGTTTTTT
CASRAGQGETGELFF
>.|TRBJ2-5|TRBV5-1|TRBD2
TGCGCCAGCAGCCCGGGACTAGCGGGAGGGCGAGAGACCCAGTACTTC
CASSPGLAGGRETQYF
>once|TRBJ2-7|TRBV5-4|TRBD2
TGTGCCAGCAGCTTGTTCTTAATTGGCGGGGGGGGCAACGAGCAGTACTTC
CASSLFLIGGGGNEQYF
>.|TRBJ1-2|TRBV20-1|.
TGCAGTGCTAGAGATTTGGGCGGCTACACCTTC
CSARDLGGYTF